This passage covers 24 T cell receptor beta chains from one sample sequenced in a study of somatic mutations in cytotoxic T cells in rheumatoid arthritis. Libraries were prepared by immunoSEQ multiplex PCR; TCRdb keeps only in-frame clonotypes and omits some of them. The sample carries 15,000 to 20,000 clones, about four fifths recorded once. Material: CD8+ T cells sorted from blood. The receptor source for this set is a woman aged 45-65 years with rheumatoid arthritis.

The rearrangement uses TRBV2 and TRBJ2-2; a weak D match, TRBD1 (6 bases). The CDR3 has 15 residues. The V end lost 11 bases, the J end lost 3 bases, and 19 bases lay between the germline ends. Germline-derived CDR1 and CDR2 are SNHLY and FYNNEI. The CDR3 bases are TGTGCCTGCAATGCCAACGAGGGGGACACCGGGGAGCTGTTTTTT. It encodes CACNANEGDTGELFF.

The chain employs TRBV4-3 and TRBJ2-7; 12 nucleotides match TRBD1. V gave up 6 bases and J gave up 4 bases; unmatched junction bases: 7. This CDR3 spans 15 amino acids. Germline V lookup: CDR1 LGHNA, CDR2 YSLEER. CDR3 residues: CASSGGTGGGYEQYF. The CDR3 coding sequence is TGCGCCAGCAGTGGGGGGACAGGGGGCGGGTACGAGCAGTACTTC.

This clone has only a few counts. The V gene is TRBV7-7, the J gene TRBJ1-1, with D unresolved. Germline CDR1 and CDR2: SSHAT and FNYEAQ (reference sequence). Trimming took off 4 bases at V and 4 bases at J, with 13 bases between the two ends. The CDR3 covers 14 residues. The CDR3 coding sequence is TGTGCCAGCAGCTCCGGCCCCTCGAGCACTGAAGCTTTCTTT. Encoded protein: CASSSGPSSTEAFF.

V and J are TRBV7-7 and TRBJ2-3; D is possibly TRBD2 (5 bases). The CDR3 sequence is 15 residues long. V shed 5 bases and J shed 0 bases, with 12 bases lying between them. CDR1 and CDR2 from the germline V gene are SSHAT and FNYEAQ (reference sequence). DNA for the CDR3: TGTGCCAGCAGCACCCCGGGGAGTAGCACAGATACGCAGTATTTT. This sequence encodes CASSTPGSSTDTQYF.

The J gene is TRBJ2-3, the V gene TRBV6-6; D not resolved. This CDR3 comprises 16 residues. V lost 6 bases and J lost 0, with 16 bases in between. Germline CDR1 reads MNHNY; CDR2 reads SVGAGI (reference sequence). The CDR3 loop is CASRTDGVTSTDTQYF. CDR3 bases: TGTGCCAGCAGAACCGATGGGGTAACTAGCACAGATACGCAGTATTTT.

The V gene is TRBV7-2, the J gene TRBJ2-2; 7 positions match TRBD1. The CDR3 consists of 18 residues. The V and J ends lost 5 bases and 4 bases, in that order; junction bases with no gene match: 16. Germline CDR1 and CDR2: SGHTA and FQGNSA. DNA for the CDR3: TGTGCCAGCAGCAACAGGGGTAGTAGTCGAGGGGGCACCGGGGAGCTGTTTTTT. Its protein product is CASSNRGSSRGGTGELFF. Full variable domain (remainder filled in from reference TRBV7-2 and TRBJ2-2): GAGVSQSPSNKVTEKGKDVELRCDPISGHTALYWYRQSLGQGLEFLIYFQGNSAPDKSGLPSDRFSAERTGGSVSTLTIQRTQQEDSAVYLCASSNRGSSRGGTGELFFGEGSRLTVL.

The genes are TRBV15 and TRBJ2-7; D remains unclear. The CDR3 is 17 residues long. V shed 0 bases and J shed 6 bases, with 21 bases lying between them. CDR1 LNHNV and CDR2 YYDKDF come from the germline V gene (reference sequence). Written as DNA, the CDR3 is TGTGCCACCAGCAGAGATTCGGCCATTCTCAGCGCCGGCGAGCAGTACTTC. It codes for CATSRDSAILSAGEQYF.

The rearrangement links TRBV9 to TRBJ1-4; maybe TRBD1 (5 bases). Germline assignment: CDR1 SGDLS and CDR2 YYNGEE. Trimming removed 3 bases from V and 8 bases from J, with 14 bases in between. The CDR3 length is 14 residues. The CDR3 nucleotides are TGTGCCAGCAGCGGCGAGGAGGGGCGGGAAAAACTGTTTTTT. Protein sequence: CASSGEEGREKLFF.

V is TRBV11-2 and J is TRBJ2-7; 8 bases are shared with TRBD2. V lost 0 bases, J lost 5 bases, and 6 bases stayed unmatched. Looked up from germline, CDR1 is SGHAT and CDR2 is FQNNGV. This CDR3 comprises 15 residues. The CDR3 here is CASSLDGRAANEQYF. Written as DNA, the CDR3 is TGTGCCAGCAGCTTAGACGGGAGGGCCGCCAACGAGCAGTACTTC. Full variable domain (remainder filled in from reference TRBV11-2 and TRBJ2-7): EAGVAQSPRYKIIEKRQSVAFWCNPISGHATLYWYQQILGQGPKLLIQFQNNGVVDDSQLPKDRFSAERLKGVDSTLKIQPAKLEDSAVYLCASSLDGRAANEQYFGPGTRLTVT.

This chain joins TRBV7-9 and TRBJ2-1; maybe TRBD1 (6 bases). CDR1 is SEHNR, CDR2 FQNEAQ, per germline (reference sequence). Trimming took 5 bases from V and 5 from J, leaving 16 bases between them. This CDR3 is 15 amino acids long. CDR3 region: CASSPRDNLHNEQFF. Written as DNA, the CDR3 is TGTGCCAGCAGCCCCAGGGACAACCTACACAATGAGCAGTTCTTC.

V and J are TRBV14 and TRBJ2-6; D is possibly TRBD1 (6 bases). This CDR3 contains 18 residues. Germline CDR1 is SGHDN and CDR2 is FVKESK. Trimming stripped 1 base from V and 0 bases from J, with 13 bases between. The CDR3 DNA reads TGTGCCAGCAGCCAAGTGGACAGCCTACCCTCTGGGGCCAACGTCCTGACTTTC. Translating gives CASSQVDSLPSGANVLTF.

The chain has TRBV10-3 and TRBJ2-5, with 7 positions matching TRBD2. Germline trimming cut 3 bases from V and 9 bases from J; bases unmatched to any gene: 10. Per germline, CDR1 ENHRY and CDR2 SYGVKD. The CDR3 is 14 amino acids. CDR3 loop: CAISDGGVAASQYF. The CDR3 DNA follows: TGTGCCATCAGTGATGGGGGGGTGGCTGCATCCCAGTACTTC.

The chain is built from TRBV7-2 and TRBJ1-3; 10 bases are a match to TRBD1. The V gene end was trimmed by 5 bases and the J gene end by 0 bases; junction bases not matched to a gene: 7. The germline V gene encodes CDR1 SGHTA and CDR2 FQGNSA. This CDR3 has 17 amino acids. As DNA, the CDR3 is TGTGCCAGCAGCGCCGGGACAGGGGCCTACTCTGGAAACACCATATATTTT. Translated, it gives CASSAGTGAYSGNTIYF.

This clone was observed a single time. The CDR3 sequence: CASSVAGTEAFF. As DNA, the CDR3 is TGTGCCAGCAGCGTCGCGGGCACTGAAGCTTTCTTT. The rearrangement uses TRBV5-4 and TRBJ1-1; D unresolved. Trimming took 4 bases from V and 4 from J, leaving 8 bases between them. CDR1 SGHNT and CDR2 YYREEE come from the germline V gene (reference sequence). The CDR3 runs to 12 residues.

This chain joins TRBV6-5 and TRBJ1-2; D is unresolved. Germline V gene lookup returns CDR1 MNHEY and CDR2 SVGAGI. The CDR3 contains 14 residues. V was shortened by 5 bases and J by 3 bases, with 13 bases between the two germline ends. CDR3: CASSKWTGDYGYTF. The CDR3 DNA reads TGTGCCAGCAGTAAATGGACGGGCGACTATGGCTACACCTTC.

The CDR3 sequence is CASSYDVGTSGVQETQYF. In DNA, the CDR3 is TGTGCCAGCAGCTATGATGTTGGGACTAGCGGGGTCCAAGAGACCCAGTACTTC. The chain joins TRBV27 to TRBJ2-5, with 13 bases fitting TRBD2. CDR1 and CDR2 (germline): MNHEY, SMNVEV (reference sequence). V dropped 6 bases and J dropped 1; count of bases not matched to a gene: 11. The CDR3 runs 18 residues.

The chain recombines TRBV4-3 with TRBJ2-4; 7 nucleotides agree with TRBD1. This CDR3 has 16 residues. CDR1 is LGHNA, CDR2 YSLEER, per germline. V gave up 1 base and J gave up 0 bases; unmatched junction bases: 3. The CDR3 here is CASSQGQGIAKNIQYF. CDR3 in DNA: TGCGCCAGCAGCCAAGGACAGGGTATAGCCAAAAACATTCAGTACTTC.

The rearrangement uses TRBV6-1 and TRBJ1-2; D not certain. The germline V gene has CDR1 MNHNS and CDR2 SASEGT. The CDR3 has 13 residues. Between the trimmed V and J ends, which lost 10 bases and 1 base, there was a span of 13 bases. The CDR3 loop is CATAGIHNYGYTF. For the CDR3, the DNA is TGTGCCACGGCGGGTATTCATAACTATGGCTACACCTTC.

The chain employs TRBV28 and TRBJ1-3; the match to TRBD1 covers 8 bases. Per the germline V gene, CDR1 is MDHEN and CDR2 is SYDVKM. The CDR3 runs 15 residues. V was clipped by 6 bases and J by 0 bases; unmatched bases: 4. The CDR3 DNA follows: TGTGCCAGCAGACAGACAGGGGCCTCTGGAAACACCATATATTTT. This translates into CASRQTGASGNTIYF. Supplemented by reference TRBV28 and TRBJ1-3, the full variable domain reads DVKVTQSSRYLVKRTGEKVFLECVQDMDHENMFWYRQDPGLGLRLIYFSYDVKMKEKGDIPEGYSVSREKKERFSLILESASTNQTSMYLCASRQTGASGNTIYFGEGSWLTVV.

V gene TRBV14 combines with J gene TRBJ2-3, with a tentative D call TRBD2 (5 bases). Trimming took off 0 bases at V and 2 bases at J, with 12 bases between the two ends. The CDR3 covers 16 residues. In germline, CDR1 is SGHDN, CDR2 FVKESK. For the CDR3, the DNA is TGTGCCAGCAGCCAAGATTTGGCGGGCTACACAGATACGCAGTATTTT. It encodes CASSQDLAGYTDTQYF.

The V call is TRBV9, the J call TRBJ2-5, with 8 positions matching TRBD1. Losses at the gene ends were 2 bases for V and 5 bases for J; bases not matched to a gene: 8. CDR3 length: 15 residues. Germline CDR1 SGDLS, CDR2 YYNGEE. In nucleotides, the CDR3 is TGTGCCAGCAGCGTGGCAGGGGGCGCGGGGGAGACCCAGTACTTC. This codes for CASSVAGGAGETQYF. Supplemented by reference TRBV9 and TRBJ2-5, the full variable domain reads DSGVTQTPKHLITATGQRVTLRCSPRSGDLSVYWYQQSLDQGLQFLIQYYNGEERAKGNILERFSAQQFPDLHSELNLSSLELGDSALYFCASSVAGGAGETQYFGPGTRLLVL.

CDR3 loop: CASSEGQLGNTIYF. Written as DNA, the CDR3 is TGTGCCAGTAGTGAGGGACAGCTCGGAAACACCATATATTTT. J is TRBJ1-3 and V is TRBV19; 7 nucleotides line up with TRBD1. Germline V gene sequence: CDR1 LNHDA, CDR2 SQIVND (reference sequence). The V segment lost 5 bases and the J segment 4 bases; nucleotides outside the gene matches: 5. CDR3 length equals 14 residues.

This clone was found once. V gene TRBV2 combines with J gene TRBJ1-1, with D possibly TRBD1 on 6 matching bases. Trimming shortened V by 3 bases and J by 4 bases, and 9 bases separated the two germline ends. Looked up from germline, CDR1 is SNHLY and CDR2 is FYNNEI. The CDR3 has 13 residues. The CDR3 DNA reads as TGTGCCAGCAGTGATGGGACACGCACTGAAGCTTTCTTT. This translates into CASSDGTRTEAFF.

This rearrangement joins TRBV9 to TRBJ2-5, with D possibly being TRBD2 (5 bases). The CDR3 extends over 15 amino acids. V was pared by 3 bases and J by 4 bases, with 16 bases between. Germline V gene data show CDR1 as SGDLS and CDR2 as YYNGEE. CDR3 sequence (DNA): TGTGCCAGCAGCGCCTCCGGGGTCGTGGTAGAGACCCAGTACTTC. Amino acids: CASSASGVVVETQYF.